The rows below give T cell receptor beta chains drawn from one sample of a study of blood T cell repertoires in COVID-19. This table comes from immunoSEQ multiplex PCR, and its TCRdb copy is limited to in-frame clones, with some not included. The table shows fewer than 110,000 clones, with over 80% occurring only once. The sequenced sample was peripheral blood. The receptors originated from a man aged 50 or older with active COVID-19. CDR3s include the opening cysteine and the closing phenylalanine or tryptophan.

V gene,CDR3 protein
TRBV9,CASSVVSGGDEQFF
TRBV6-2/TRBV6-3,CASSDLASPIQTQYF
TRBV5-1,CASSLVAGGINEQFF
TRBV7-9,CASTPSVHEQFF
TRBV5-1,CASSLAGLAFTREQYF
TRBV27,CASSLSKSAGSFTQYF
TRBV2,CASSESGYGYTF
TRBV12-3/TRBV12-4,CASSLGLRDEQFF
TRBV5-1,CASSFSGGPYETQYF
TRBV6-5,CASSRSVNYGYTF
TRBV4-1,CASSQDPDLAVGFTGELFF
TRBV24-1,CATSGPLGLYTDTQYF
TRBV2,CASSVERSDYGYTF
TRBV7-2,CASSLSGTVYTPYEQYF
TRBV3-1/TRBV3-2,CASSQDAASEDTQYF
TRBV5-1,CASSFDRNNEQFF
TRBV24-1,CATSEGTGVSYEQYF
TRBV18,CASSPGQGEGETQYF
TRBV28,CASRTGGGDYSNQPQHF
TRBV27,CASRNGDSSYNSPLHF
TRBV5-4,CASSPSLAGEKETQYF
TRBV10-3,CAISVTGGLREQYF
TRBV7-8,CASSLNDRGLYEQYF
TRBV29-1,CSVAGHLNTEAFF
TRBV19,CAIGDRASNQPQHF
TRBV28,CASSSPAGGTGGYTF
TRBV18,CASSQGTGDTEAFF
TRBV28,CASSFQGDRSTDTQYF
TRBV27,CASSLSRITGTICFNQETQYF
TRBV7-2,CASSLWGGSPLHF
TRBV21-1,CAKKLGEARQETQYF
TRBV29-1,CSVGQGRDAFF
TRBV5-5,CASSLDRAPNQPQHF
TRBV24-1,CATSRGYEQYF
TRBV6-2/TRBV6-3,CASSRQGTNYGYTF
TRBV6-6,CASSILTGKNSPLHF
TRBV6-6,CASSYALGTRPYEQYF
TRBV7-3,CASSEGLAGGETQYF
TRBV18,CASSPRAGGEQYF
TRBV6-5,CASSYGGSSYNSPLHF
TRBV24-1,CATSDLRGGQGTQYF
TRBV7-3,CASSSTGNAGTSSYNEQFF
TRBV4-1,CASSRLTTGVGYGYTF
TRBV3-1/TRBV3-2,CASSQDLGNQETQYF
TRBV29-1,CSVPTGDEQYF
TRBV7-2,CASSIRQEQFF
TRBV27,CASSVNRDNEQFF
TRBV6-6,CASSTAGGPSNEQFF
TRBV7-9,CASSLGYYEQYF
TRBV3-1/TRBV3-2,CASSQGGGADTQYF
TRBV5-4,CASSLAVSRQVDTEAFF
TRBV5-6,CASTQQGSYEQYF
TRBV29-1,CSVGRGTGGISRTEAFF
TRBV30,CAWRGREDQTQYF
TRBV18,CASSPLGLGTEAFF
TRBV5-1,CASSLDTGNYGYTF
TRBV11-2,CASSTGQGYSYEQYF